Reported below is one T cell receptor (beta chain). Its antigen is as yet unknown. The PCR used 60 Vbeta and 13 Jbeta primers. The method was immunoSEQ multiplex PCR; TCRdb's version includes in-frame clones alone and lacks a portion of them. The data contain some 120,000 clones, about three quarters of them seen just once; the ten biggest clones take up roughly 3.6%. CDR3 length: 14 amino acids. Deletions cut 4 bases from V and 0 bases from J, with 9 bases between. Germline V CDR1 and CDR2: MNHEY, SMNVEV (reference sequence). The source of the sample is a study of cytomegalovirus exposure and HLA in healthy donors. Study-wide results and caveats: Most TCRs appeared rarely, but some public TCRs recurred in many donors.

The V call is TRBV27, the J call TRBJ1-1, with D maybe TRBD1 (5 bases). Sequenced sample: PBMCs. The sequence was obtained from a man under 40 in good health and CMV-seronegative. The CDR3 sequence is CASSSRTLNTEAFF. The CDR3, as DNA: TGTGCCAGCAGTTCCCGGACACTGAACACTGAAGCTTTCTTT.